The 9 T cell receptor beta chains below all came from one sample that was sequenced in a study of tumor-infiltrating lymphocytes in primary liver carcinoma. A constant-region primer served to make TCR beta cDNA from roughly 500 ng total RNA. ARM-PCR was slightly modified, and three nested multiplex PCR rounds with it gave rise to the TCR beta libraries. TRBV1-TRBV30 forward and Cbeta reverse primers drove the first two approximately 11-cycle rounds. Via MiXCR, TCRdb re-called the multiplex PCR reads, giving one row per CDR3 protein. The sample lists about 330,000 distinct CDR3 sequences, around three fifths occurring once. RNA isolated from unsorted whole blood supplied the blood RNA, with germline DNA also extracted. Material: peripheral blood. These receptors all stem from a man aged 40-49 years with primary liver carcinoma and hepatitis B virus infection.

The rearrangement links TRBV5-4 to TRBJ2-7, with TRBD1 matching 7 bases. The J segment lost 4 bases and the V segment lost 2 bases, leaving 6 bases of the junction unmatched. Germline V lookup: CDR1 SGHNT, CDR2 YYREEE (reference sequence). CDR3 length: 14 amino acids. The CDR3 DNA sequence: TGTGCCAGCAGCTTCCAGGGGGAGCAATACGAGCAGTACTTC. It encodes CASSFQGEQYEQYF.

A note on this clonotype: A clone one base away is much larger, so this may be a read error. The V and J genes are TRBV6-1 and TRBJ2-1; TRBD1 is a possible D gene (5 bases). The CDR3 runs to 17 residues. Germline CDR1 and CDR2: MNHNS and SASEGT. The V and J ends lost 4 bases and 2 bases respectively, with 18 bases between them. The CDR3 bases are TGTGCCAGCAGTGCACGATCGGCAGGGATCACCTACAATGAGCAGTTCTTC. Its protein product is CASSARSAGITYNEQFF.

Comments on this clonotype: Germline is not matched at one junction end, which may reflect a read error. J is TRBJ1-1 and V is TRBV13; 7 positions match TRBD1. The length of the CDR3 is 17 residues. CDR1 is PRHDT, CDR2 FYEKMQ, per germline (reference sequence). The CDR3 DNA reads as TGTGTCAGCAGCTTATCGAGCATGACAGGGCTCAACACTGAAGCTTTCTTT. It yields the protein CVSSLSSMTGLNTEAFF.

The rearrangement links TRBV11-2 to TRBJ2-2; D possibly uses TRBD1 or TRBD2 (5 bases each). The V end was cut by 3 bases, the J end by 9 bases, with 23 bases between. The CDR3 contains 17 residues. The germline CDR1 and CDR2 sequences are SGHAT and FQNNGV. CDR3 in DNA: TGTGCCAGCAGCTTGGTTAGGACACTACGGGGCGCCAGGGAGCTGTTTTTT. This encodes CASSLVRTLRGARELFF.

This clonotype has ten or more counts. The CDR3 DNA follows: TGTGCCAGCAGCCGGAATTTACCGGGACAGGGCGTAAATGAGCAGTTCTTC. It translates to CASSRNLPGQGVNEQFF. The chain employs TRBV4-2 and TRBJ2-1; TRBD1 matches at 9 bases. The CDR3 has 17 amino acids. CDR1 and CDR2 (germline): LGHNA, YNFKEQ. V lost 4 bases and J lost 7; bases outside the gene matches: 14.

This chain links TRBV4-1 with TRBJ2-5; D ambiguous. The ends were cut back, 0 bases at V and 7 bases at J, with 6 bases in the middle. CDR1 is MGHRA and CDR2 is YSYEKL in the germline V gene. The CDR3 is 12 amino acids. CDR3 sequence: CASSQDFLTQYF. CDR3 DNA sequence: TGCGCCAGCAGCCAAGATTTCCTGACCCAGTACTTC.

Worth noting for this clonotype: One end of the junction does not line up with germline, which may come from a read error. The CDR3 loop reads CANSLFSSGNRNEQFF. The CDR3 bases are TGTGCCAACAGCTTGTTTTCTAGCGGTAACCGAAATGAGCAGTTCTTC. This chain connects TRBV5-4 to TRBJ2-1, with 7 bases fitting TRBD2. This CDR3 has 16 residues. In germline, CDR1 is SGHNT, CDR2 YYREEE (reference sequence). Based on the CDR3 plus reference TRBV5-4 and TRBJ2-1, the full variable domain is ETGVTQSPTHLIKTRGQQVTLRCSSQSGHNTVSWYQQALGQGPQFIFQYYREEENGRGNFPPRFSGLQFPNYSSELNVNALELDDSALYLCANSLFSSGNRNEQFFGPGTRLTVL.

There are a few counts of this clonotype. A much larger clone lies one base from this, so it may be a read error. The chain links TRBV7-9 to TRBJ2-5; perhaps D is TRBD1 or TRBD2 (6 bases each). This CDR3 has 14 residues. CDR1 and CDR2 (germline): SEHNR, FQNEAQ (reference sequence). The CDR3 sequence: CASGLGGGQETQYF. CDR3 DNA sequence: TGTGCCAGCGGCTTAGGAGGGGGCCAAGAGACCCAGTACTTC.

As for this clonotype: A much larger clone differs by one base, so this may be a read error. The chain has TRBV6-1 and TRBJ2-3; D may be TRBD1 (5 bases). Matching the DNA end better, TRBJ1-5 makes the J call doubtful. The CDR3 length is 14 residues. The germline gives CDR1 MNHNS, CDR2 SASEGT. CDR3 sequence: CASSELRGGDTQHF. CDR3 coding DNA: TGTGCCAGCAGTGAACTGCGGGGCGGGGATACGCAGCATTTT.